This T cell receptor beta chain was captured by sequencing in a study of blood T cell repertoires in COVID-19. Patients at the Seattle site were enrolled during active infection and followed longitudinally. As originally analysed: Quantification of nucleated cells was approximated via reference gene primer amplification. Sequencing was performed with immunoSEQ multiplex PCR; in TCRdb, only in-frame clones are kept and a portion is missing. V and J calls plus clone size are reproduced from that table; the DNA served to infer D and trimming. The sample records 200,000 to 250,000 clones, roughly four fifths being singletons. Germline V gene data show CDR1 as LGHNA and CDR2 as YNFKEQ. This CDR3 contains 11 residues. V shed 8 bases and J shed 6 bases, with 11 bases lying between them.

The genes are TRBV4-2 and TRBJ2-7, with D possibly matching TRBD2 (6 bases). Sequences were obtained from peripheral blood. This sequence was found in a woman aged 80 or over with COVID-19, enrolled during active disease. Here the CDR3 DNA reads TGTGCCAGCTCGGAGGGCGTCGAGCAGTACTTC. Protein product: CASSEGVEQYF.